Sequencing of this TCR beta chain was carried out in a study of cytomegalovirus exposure and HLA in healthy donors. Findings and caveats of the study: Cytomegalovirus status, reportedly, was diagnosed with high specificity and sensitivity by the classifier. Productive status was seen about 87% or about 30% of the time for most TCR beta V segments in an earlier analysis.

With 1 base clipped from V and 5 bases from J, the junction kept 6 bases outside the gene matches. CDR3 length equals 15 residues. Per the germline V gene, CDR1 is MNHNS and CDR2 is SASEGT. The primer mix had 60 Vbeta and 13 Jbeta primers. TCRdb's table, derived via immunoSEQ multiplex PCR, lists solely in-frame clones and lacks some. Of 150,000 or so clones listed, 60% to 80% were seen once; the top ten hold 2.5% to 4%. A word on this clone: The antigen is unknown.

The TCR was taken from a middle-aged man in good health and CMV-seronegative. The specimen sequenced was PBMCs. The chain couples TRBV6-1 to TRBJ1-2, with 8 bases lining up with TRBD1. The CDR3 DNA follows: TGTGCCAGCAGTGAAGTGCCGACAGGGGTATATGGCTACACCTTC. Amino acid sequence: CASSEVPTGVYGYTF.